Shown below are 30 T cell receptor beta chains from a single sample sequenced in a study of blood T cell repertoires in COVID-19. Data came from immunoSEQ multiplex PCR; TCRdb stores just in-frame clones and leaves some out. The sample yields tens of thousands of clones, 80% seen once. Sequencing was carried out using peripheral blood. These receptors were collected from a woman aged 70-85 years with acute or convalescent COVID-19.

This clone was recorded once. The V gene is TRBV5-4, the J gene TRBJ2-5; 8 bases fit TRBD1. Germline loops: CDR1 SGHNT, CDR2 YYREEE (reference sequence). This CDR3 contains 15 residues. V shed 4 bases and J 5 bases; nucleotides not matched to a gene: 10. The CDR3 coding sequence is TGTGCCAGCAGCGGTGGACAGGGTGGGATTGAGACCCAGTACTTC. Translating it yields CASSGGQGGIETQYF.

The sample holds one count of this clone. This chain uses TRBV28 with TRBJ2-7, with a weak D call TRBD2 (5 bases). The CDR3 covers 13 residues. Germline V lookup: CDR1 MDHEN, CDR2 SYDVKM. The V end was cut by 5 bases, the J end by 3 bases, with 11 bases between. In DNA, the CDR3 is TGTGCCAGCAGTCGAGGGTTCCGCTACGAGCAGTACTTC. Translated, it gives CASSRGFRYEQYF.

CDR3 in amino acids: CASSLTILSSYNEQFF. DNA of the CDR3: TGTGCCAGCAGTCTCACTATTCTGAGCTCCTACAATGAGCAGTTCTTC. The chain couples TRBV28 to TRBJ2-1; no firm D call. In germline, CDR1 is MDHEN, CDR2 SYDVKM. V gave up 5 bases and J gave up 0 bases, with 14 bases separating them. This CDR3 contains 16 residues.

This clone has only one observation. This chain's CDR3 is CASSLAGGDTGELFF. Here the CDR3 DNA reads TGCGCCAGCAGCTTGGCGGGGGGAGACACCGGGGAGCTGTTTTTT. The chain has TRBV5-1 and TRBJ2-2; TRBD2 aligns across 7 bases. CDR3 size: 15 residues. CDR1 is SGHRS, CDR2 YFSETQ, per germline. After removal of 0 bases from V and 3 bases from J, the junction contained 2 bases not matched to a gene.

This chain connects TRBV5-6 to TRBJ2-3; tentative D call: TRBD1 (5 bases). V lost 0 bases, J lost 3 bases, and 11 bases lay in between. Looked up from germline, CDR1 is SGHDT and CDR2 is YYEEEE. This CDR3 is 15 amino acids long. Here the CDR3 reads CASSLGQGETDTQYF. The CDR3, as DNA: TGTGCCAGCAGCTTGGGGCAGGGTGAAACAGATACGCAGTATTTT.

The chain has TRBV5-6 and TRBJ2-7; 9 nucleotides align to TRBD2. Germline V lookup: CDR1 SGHDT, CDR2 YYEEEE. The CDR3 covers 15 residues. Germline trimming cut 4 bases from V and 2 bases from J; bases unmatched to any gene: 7. CDR3 region: CASSPGASGAYEQYF. Here the CDR3 DNA reads TGTGCCAGCAGCCCTGGGGCTAGCGGGGCCTACGAGCAGTACTTC.

The rearrangement uses TRBV21-1 and TRBJ1-1. TRBV21-1 counts as a pseudogene. The length of the CDR3 is 16 residues. The CDR3 is CASSKDDAGGATEAFF. For the CDR3, the DNA is TGTGCCAGCAGCAAGGATGACGCAGGAGGGGCCACTGAAGCTTTCTTT.

This clone occurred a few times. The J gene is TRBJ2-7, the V gene TRBV7-8, with D perhaps matching TRBD1 (6 bases). V lost 5 bases and J lost 3, with 17 bases in between. CDR3 length: 15 residues. Per the germline V gene, CDR1 is SGHVS and CDR2 is FQNEAQ. The CDR3 sequence: CASSPWGQEHYEQYF. As DNA, the CDR3 is TGTGCCAGCAGCCCATGGGGGCAGGAGCACTACGAGCAGTACTTC.

The chain links TRBV11-2 to TRBJ1-1, with D unresolved. Germline V gene sequence: CDR1 SGHAT, CDR2 FQNNGV. The CDR3 runs to 14 residues. Deletions cut 2 bases from V and 0 bases from J, with 7 bases between. This chain's CDR3 is CASSLSHLNTEAFF. CDR3 DNA sequence: TGTGCCAGCAGCTTATCCCATCTGAACACTGAAGCTTTCTTT.

The V and J genes are TRBV27 and TRBJ2-7; 10 bases map to TRBD2. The V segment lost 5 bases and the J segment 2 bases; nucleotides outside the gene matches: 12. The CDR3 contains 17 residues. Germline values: CDR1 MNHEY, CDR2 SMNVEV (reference sequence). The CDR3, as DNA: TGTGCCAGCAGTATATTAGCGGGAGGAAGTTTTGCCTACGAGCAGTACTTC. Amino acid sequence: CASSILAGGSFAYEQYF.

As for this clone: The sample contains more than one DNA sequence encoding this CDR3. The chain uses TRBV10-3 and TRBJ2-1; D may be TRBD1 (6 bases). Germline loops: CDR1 ENHRY, CDR2 SYGVKD. Trimming took off 0 bases at V and 14 bases at J, with 11 bases between the two ends. This CDR3 has 12 residues. CDR3 coding DNA: TGTGCCATCAGTGAGTCCAGGACAGACAAGTTCTTC. This gives the protein CAISESRTDKFF.

The J gene is TRBJ1-1, the V gene TRBV9; D unclear. The ends were cut back, 4 bases at V and 7 bases at J, with 11 bases in the middle. Germline lookup yields CDR1 SGDLS and CDR2 YYNGEE. The CDR3 spans 12 residues. The CDR3 DNA follows: TGTGCCAGCAGCCCATGGACTCTTGAAGCTTTCTTT. This codes for CASSPWTLEAFF.

The rearrangement uses TRBV5-4 and TRBJ2-2; 8 positions agree with TRBD2. Germline V gene lookup returns CDR1 SGHNT and CDR2 YYREEE (reference sequence). The CDR3 length is 17 residues. Germline trimming cut 3 bases from V and 4 bases from J; bases unmatched to any gene: 11. CDR3 DNA sequence: TGTGCCAGCAGCTCCCTGCGGGGGGAGTCGATCACCGGGGAGCTGTTTTTT. The encoded protein is CASSSLRGESITGELFF.

V usage is TRBV10-1 and J usage is TRBJ2-3; D is unresolved. The germline gives CDR1 WNHNN, CDR2 SYGVQD (reference sequence). Trimming cost V 5 bases and J 5 bases, with 5 bases left between them. This CDR3 is built from 11 residues. The CDR3 DNA follows: TGCGCCAGCAGTAGAGAAGATACGCAGTATTTT. This sequence encodes CASSREDTQYF.

CDR3 in amino acids: CASSGQGILGGNTEAFF. As DNA, the CDR3 is TGTGCCAGCAGTGGACAGGGGATTCTGGGAGGGAACACTGAAGCTTTCTTT. V usage is TRBV6-1 and J usage is TRBJ1-1, with 8 bases matching TRBD1. Per the germline V gene, CDR1 is MNHNS and CDR2 is SASEGT. V was clipped by 4 bases and J by 1 base; unmatched bases: 11. There are 17 residues in the CDR3.

This clone was observed a single time. The V and J genes are TRBV18 and TRBJ1-5; tentatively, D is TRBD1 (5 bases). The V gene's germline CDR1 is KGHSH and CDR2 LQKENI. V lost 6 bases and J lost 1, with 10 bases in between. CDR3 length equals 14 residues. The CDR3 DNA reads as TGTGCCAGCTCGATAGACAGAAGCAATCAGCCCCAGCATTTT. This gives the protein CASSIDRSNQPQHF.

The rearrangement uses TRBV11-3 and TRBJ2-3; 11 positions agree with TRBD2. This CDR3 is built from 17 residues. V dropped 5 bases and J dropped 6; count of bases not matched to a gene: 13. The V gene's germline CDR1 is SGHNT and CDR2 YENEEA. The CDR3 bases are TGTGCCAGCAGCCCCCCCGTTAGCGGGGGGGGAGGTGATACGCAGTATTTT. Its translation is CASSPPVSGGGGDTQYF.

V gene TRBV28 combines with J gene TRBJ2-2; 14 bases match TRBD2. The germline V gene has CDR1 MDHEN and CDR2 SYDVKM. The CDR3 runs 15 residues. V shed 6 bases, J shed 6 bases, and the junction held 3 bases outside the gene matches. The chain's CDR3 is CASSGLAGGSGELFF. The DNA for the CDR3 is TGTGCCAGCAGCGGACTAGCGGGAGGTTCCGGGGAGCTGTTTTTT.

The J gene is TRBJ2-5, the V gene TRBV7-8; possible D gene TRBD2, 6 bases. Germline V CDR1 and CDR2: SGHVS, FQNEAQ. V dropped 2 bases and J dropped 5 bases, with 18 bases sitting between them. The CDR3 extends over 16 amino acids. In nucleotides, the CDR3 is TGTGCCAGCAGCTTATCGGCCGGTGGGGCGGGGGAGACCCAGTACTTC. Protein: CASSLSAGGAGETQYF.

This chain joins TRBV18 and TRBJ2-2; D may be TRBD1 (6 bases). This CDR3 region has 14 residues. V dropped 6 bases and J dropped 2 bases, with 10 bases sitting between them. CDR1 and CDR2 (germline): KGHSH, LQKENI. Written as DNA, the CDR3 is TGTGCCAGCTCGTGGGACACCAACACCGGGGAGCTGTTTTTT. Protein product: CASSWDTNTGELFF.

This clone came up a few times. The V and J genes are TRBV6-2 or TRBV6-3 and TRBJ2-5, with TRBD1 matching 8 bases. Losses at the gene ends were 6 bases for V and 7 bases for J; bases not matched to a gene: 4. The CDR3 totals 12 residues. Germline-derived CDR1 and CDR2 are MNHEY and SVGEGT. Here the CDR3 reads CASSGQGGTQYF. The CDR3 bases are TGTGCCAGCAGCGGACAGGGAGGGACCCAGTACTTC.

This rearrangement joins TRBV7-8 to TRBJ2-1; 13 nucleotides agree with TRBD2. Trimming at V came to 5 bases and at J to 7 bases, leaving 5 bases not matched to a gene. This CDR3 has 15 residues. The germline CDR1 and CDR2 sequences are SGHVS and FQNEAQ. The CDR3 loop reads CASSRPGLAGNEQFF. The CDR3 bases are TGTGCCAGCAGCCGGCCGGGACTAGCGGGGAATGAGCAGTTCTTC. Together with reference TRBV7-8 and TRBJ2-1, the CDR3 gives the full variable domain: GAGVSQSPRYKVAKRGQDVALRCDPISGHVSLFWYQQALGQGPEFLTYFQNEAQLDKSGLPSDRFFAERPEGSVSTLKIQRTQQEDSAVYLCASSRPGLAGNEQFFGPGTRLTVL.

The chain recombines TRBV9 with TRBJ2-1; D is perhaps TRBD2 (5 bases). Germline V CDR1 and CDR2: SGDLS, YYNGEE. Trimming pared 4 bases from V and 8 bases from J, leaving 19 bases between. The length of the CDR3 is 15 residues. The CDR3 region has the DNA TGTGCCAGCAGCCTCGGGGTCTTACCAGTCGATGAGCAGTTCTTC. As protein: CASSLGVLPVDEQFF.

The chain links TRBV19 to TRBJ1-3, with TRBD1 matching over 11 bases. The CDR3 has 16 amino acids. Germline CDR1 reads LNHDA; CDR2 reads SQIVND (reference sequence). V trimming: 5 bases; J trimming: 2 bases; junction bases outside the gene matches: 5. CDR3 in DNA: TGTGCCAGTAGTCTGCGGACAGGGGGCCCTGGAAACACCATATATTTT. Its translation: CASSLRTGGPGNTIYF.

V usage is TRBV10-3 and J usage is TRBJ1-2; tentatively, D is TRBD1 (6 bases). The V end was cut by 5 bases, the J end by 8 bases, with 18 bases between. Germline V CDR1 and CDR2: ENHRY, SYGVKD. CDR3 size: 14 residues. The CDR3 DNA follows: TGTGCCATCAGTCCGGACAGCGAGGCGTCGGGCTACACCTTC. As protein: CAISPDSEASGYTF.

V is TRBV4-1 and J is TRBJ1-6; 8 nucleotides match TRBD1. CDR3 length: 17 residues. Germline CDR1 reads MGHRA; CDR2 reads YSYEKL. Trimming removed 0 bases from V and 7 bases from J; junction bases left unmatched: 8. CDR3 DNA sequence: TGCGCCAGCAGCCAAGATCCCCAGGGGGCCCAGAATTCACCCCTCCACTTT. As protein: CASSQDPQGAQNSPLHF.

This chain joins TRBV7-6 and TRBJ2-1; 8 bases match TRBD2. CDR1 is SGHVS and CDR2 is FNYEAQ in the germline V gene. The V segment lost 1 base and the J segment 4 bases; nucleotides outside the gene matches: 3. This CDR3 has 15 residues. This chain's CDR3 is CASSLGAGVYNEQFF. The DNA of the CDR3 is TGTGCCAGCAGCTTAGGAGCGGGAGTTTACAATGAGCAGTTCTTC.

The rearrangement joins TRBV3-1 (or the pseudogene TRBV3-2) to TRBJ2-1; maybe TRBD2 (7 bases). The CDR3 contains 15 residues. CDR1 and CDR2 (germline): LGHDT, YNNKEL (reference sequence). Trimming removed 4 bases from V and 4 bases from J, with 14 bases in between. CDR3 in amino acids: CASSLAGASYNEQFF. The CDR3 DNA reads as TGTGCCAGCAGCCTGGCGGGGGCATCATACAATGAGCAGTTCTTC.

This chain uses TRBV11-2 with TRBJ2-1; TRBD2 aligns across 10 bases. The germline V gene has CDR1 SGHAT and CDR2 FQNNGV. J was trimmed by 4 bases and V by 1 base; bases with no gene match: 4. This CDR3 has 16 amino acids. CDR3 loop: CASSLGSGRVYNEQFF. In DNA form, the CDR3 reads TGTGCCAGCAGCTTAGGGAGCGGGAGGGTTTACAATGAGCAGTTCTTC.

Many counts were recorded for this clone. V usage is TRBV11-3 and J usage is TRBJ2-2; 7 positions match TRBD2. CDR1 SGHNT and CDR2 YENEEA come from the germline V gene. V dropped 4 bases and J dropped 0; count of bases not matched to a gene: 2. CDR3 size: 15 residues. The CDR3 DNA is TGTGCCAGCAGCTCTAGCGGAACGAACACCGGGGAGCTGTTTTTT. Translated: CASSSSGTNTGELFF.